This T cell receptor (beta chain) was profiled in a study of cytomegalovirus exposure and HLA in healthy donors. Study context: Roughly 80% of roughly 430 genotyped donors fell in the Caucasian-associated ancestry cluster. Study-wide results and limits: With high specificity and sensitivity, the classifier reportedly diagnosed cytomegalovirus status. Earlier analysis found most TCR beta V segments productive about 87% or about 30% of the time. The records held CMV serostatus as the only immune exposure information.

Both 60 Vbeta primers and 13 Jbeta primers went into the PCR. Assay used: immunoSEQ multiplex PCR; TCRdb lists only in-frame clones, some missing. The sample lists around 130,000 clones; just over 75% were seen once. This clone was counted only a few times. Its antigen is undetermined. Deletions cut 4 bases from V and 7 bases from J, with 19 bases between. Per the germline V gene, CDR1 is LNHNV and CDR2 is YYDKDF (reference sequence). The CDR3 length is 16 residues. This clonotype was sampled from a woman between 45 and 65 years old in good health and CMV-seronegative. V and J are TRBV15 and TRBJ1-4; D uncertain. Specimen: PBMCs. The CDR3: CATSNLIGRGGEKLFF. Here the CDR3 DNA reads TGTGCCACCAGCAATTTAATAGGTCGGGGTGGTGAAAAACTGTTTTTT.